The next 23 T cell receptor beta chains were all read from a single sample in a study of CD8 T cells in ankylosing spondylitis (dated by TCRdb to the late 2010s). Overall study outcomes, separate from this receptor: Blood from ankylosing spondylitis patients appeared to be characterized by a TCR beta motif made up of fewer than ten highly homologous amino acid variants.

Preparation of the library involved 5' RACE. TCRdb lists the instrument as Illumina HiSeq 2500. TCRdb ran its own pipeline on the public reads, namely fastp trimming at Q25 and MiXCR clone calling, and kept in-frame beta chains. Records with the same CDR3 protein are collapsed into one entry carrying the most frequent genes and DNA. Recorded for this sample are about 540,000 distinct CDR3 sequences; more than 9.5% of them occurred a single time. Around 7% of the sample is taken by the ten largest. These receptors have no known antigen. Sequencing was done on a sample of blood, either unsorted or a sorted T cell fraction (not recorded which). These receptors were taken from a male donor with ankylosing spondylitis.

In its sample, this clonotype was seen many times. This chain uses TRBV4-2 with TRBJ2-5, with D tentatively TRBD2 (5 bases). Germline V CDR1 and CDR2: LGHNA, YNFKEQ. Deletions cut 4 bases from V and 5 bases from J, with 11 bases between. The CDR3 covers 13 residues. In DNA, the CDR3 is TGTGCCAGCAGCCTCCCGCCGGGGGAGACCCAGTACTTC. As protein: CASSLPPGETQYF.

V and J are TRBV20-1 and TRBJ2-1; 9 bases align to TRBD2. This CDR3 has 15 amino acids. CDR1 is DFQATT and CDR2 is SNEGSKA in the germline V gene (reference sequence). V shed 3 bases and J 8 bases; nucleotides not matched to a gene: 11. DNA for the CDR3: TGCAGTGCTAGTAACCCATTAGCGGGAGACCATGAGCAGTTCTTC. Amino acids: CSASNPLAGDHEQFF.

There are a few counts of this clonotype. The J gene is TRBJ2-1, the V gene TRBV5-1; 10 nucleotides line up with TRBD2. Germline trimming cut 0 bases from V and 0 bases from J; bases unmatched to any gene: 12. The CDR3 covers 20 residues. In germline, CDR1 is SGHRS, CDR2 YFSETQ. CDR3 region: CASSLAGGLAPSSSYNEQFF. The CDR3 bases are TGCGCCAGCAGCTTGGCCGGGGGACTAGCGCCGTCAAGCTCCTACAATGAGCAGTTCTTC. Filled out from reference TRBV5-1 and TRBJ2-1, the complete variable domain reads KAGVTQTPRYLIKTRGQQVTLSCSPISGHRSVSWYQQTPGQGLQFLFEYFSETQRNKGNFPGRFSGRQFSNSRSEMNVSTLELGDSALYLCASSLAGGLAPSSSYNEQFFGPGTRLTVL.

The J gene is TRBJ2-5, the V gene TRBV3-1; D might be TRBD1 or TRBD2, each matching 5 bases. The CDR3 loop spans 13 amino acids. The V and J ends lost 0 bases and 13 bases respectively, with 15 bases between them. Germline-derived CDR1 and CDR2 are LGHDT and YNNKEL (reference sequence). The DNA of the CDR3 is TGTGCCAGCAGCCAAGATTCCCGAGAGGGGCGGTACTTC. Protein: CASSQDSREGRYF.

The sample holds a few counts of this clonotype. The chain employs TRBV7-8 and TRBJ1-3; tentatively, D is TRBD1 (5 bases). CDR3 length equals 14 residues. Germline CDR1 SGHVS, CDR2 FQNEAQ. With 8 bases removed from V and 2 bases from J, the gap between germline ends came to 13 bases. Written as DNA, the CDR3 is TGTGCCAGCGGAGCGACAGAAACTGGAAACACCATATATTTT. This codes for CASGATETGNTIYF.

The chain employs TRBV4-2 and TRBJ1-1, with a tentative D call TRBD1 (6 bases). CDR1 and CDR2 (germline): LGHNA, YNFKEQ. Deletions cut 4 bases from V and 3 bases from J, with 12 bases between. The CDR3 is 14 residues long. In nucleotides, the CDR3 is TGTGCCAGCAGCCTCTCGCACAGGGACACTGAAGCTTTCTTT. Protein sequence: CASSLSHRDTEAFF.

The chain joins TRBV3-1 to TRBJ2-1; D not resolved. The CDR3 runs to 15 residues. Trimming stripped 5 bases from V and 1 base from J, with 12 bases between. The germline CDR1 and CDR2 sequences are LGHDT and YNNKEL (reference sequence). CDR3 sequence reads: CASSSVGVSYNEQFF. In nucleotides, the CDR3 is TGTGCCAGCAGCTCGGTCGGTGTATCCTACAATGAGCAGTTCTTC.

The sample holds a few counts of this clonotype. This chain connects TRBV5-1 to TRBJ1-2; the D gene is possibly TRBD1 (5 bases). The germline V gene encodes CDR1 SGHRS and CDR2 YFSETQ. The CDR3 sequence is 14 residues long. V lost 4 bases, J lost 7 bases, and 17 bases lay in between. In DNA form, the CDR3 reads TGCGCCAGCAGCCTTTCTCCCCAGGGTCTTGGCTACACCTTC. It is translated as CASSLSPQGLGYTF.

This clonotype was found a few times. The chain combines TRBV5-1 with TRBJ2-1, with TRBD1 matching over 9 bases. J was trimmed by 2 bases and V by 3 bases; bases with no gene match: 3. The CDR3 consists of 15 residues. Germline loops: CDR1 SGHRS, CDR2 YFSETQ. CDR3 sequence reads: CASSSRQGAYNEQFF. The CDR3 bases are TGCGCCAGCAGCTCGCGACAGGGGGCCTACAATGAGCAGTTCTTC.

V usage is TRBV11-1 and J usage is TRBJ2-3; D perhaps matches TRBD1 (5 bases). From germline, CDR1 is SGHAT and CDR2 FQDESV (reference sequence). This CDR3 region has 19 residues. Trimming removed 5 bases at V and 2 bases at J, with 26 bases between. CDR3 region: CASSQGGLSLRKYTDTQYF. CDR3 sequence (DNA): TGTGCCAGCAGCCAGGGCGGCCTATCCCTACGAAAATACACAGATACGCAGTATTTT. Together with reference TRBV11-1 and TRBJ2-3, the CDR3 gives the full variable domain: EAEVAQSPRYKITEKSQAVAFWCDPISGHATLYWYRQILGQGPELLVQFQDESVVDDSQLPKDRFSAERLKGVDSTLKIQPAELGDSAMYLCASSQGGLSLRKYTDTQYFGPGTRLTVL.

The chain joins TRBV7-9 to TRBJ2-2; tentatively, D is TRBD2 (6 bases). V lost 3 bases to trimming and J lost 5 bases, with 10 bases between them. The germline V gene has CDR1 SEHNR and CDR2 FQNEAQ (reference sequence). This CDR3 contains 14 residues. The CDR3 loop reads CASSFFGSTGELFF. The CDR3 region has the DNA TGTGCCAGCAGCTTTTTCGGGAGTACCGGGGAGCTGTTTTTT. Variable domain in full (rest from reference TRBV7-9 and TRBJ2-2): DTGVSQNPRHKITKRGQNVTFRCDPISEHNRLYWYRQTLGQGPEFLTYFQNEAQLEKSRLLSDRFSAERPKGSFSTLEIQRTEQGDSAMYLCASSFFGSTGELFFGEGSRLTVL.

The chain couples TRBV5-1 to TRBJ1-1, with 9 bases fitting TRBD1. The germline V gene has CDR1 SGHRS and CDR2 YFSETQ. CDR3 length: 16 residues. The V and J ends lost 0 bases and 11 bases, in that order; junction bases with no gene match: 14. DNA for the CDR3: TGCGCCAGCAGCTTGGGGAGTCCGGGACAGGGCCGGTGGGCTTTCTTT. Residues: CASSLGSPGQGRWAFF.

CDR3 protein: CASSELASGTYNEQFF. For the CDR3, the DNA is TGCGCCAGCAGTGAGTTGGCTAGCGGGACCTACAATGAGCAGTTCTTC. The V gene is TRBV10-1, the J gene TRBJ2-1; 9 bases align to TRBD2. The CDR3 spans 16 residues. With V trimmed by 1 base and J by 2 bases, 3 bases remained unmatched. CDR1 WNHNN and CDR2 SYGVQD come from the germline V gene (reference sequence).

In this sample, this clonotype turned up a few times. The rearrangement links TRBV20-1 to TRBJ2-7; 10 bases fit TRBD1. CDR1 and CDR2 (germline): DFQATT, SNEGSKA (reference sequence). V was clipped by 6 bases and J by 3 bases; unmatched bases: 5. This CDR3 comprises 13 residues. The CDR3 is CSASGTGDYEQYV. In DNA form, the CDR3 reads TGCAGTGCCTCCGGGACAGGGGACTACGAGCAGTACGTC.

This clonotype was observed a handful of times. V is TRBV5-1 and J is TRBJ1-1, with 10 bases identical to TRBD1. V lost 2 bases and J lost 5; bases outside the gene matches: 9. The germline V gene encodes CDR1 SGHRS and CDR2 YFSETQ. The CDR3 spans 16 residues. CDR3 sequence reads: CASSFLGQGRETEAFF. As DNA, the CDR3 is TGCGCCAGCAGCTTTTTGGGACAGGGGCGCGAAACTGAAGCTTTCTTT. Full variable domain (outside the CDR3, taken from reference TRBV5-1 and TRBJ1-1): KAGVTQTPRYLIKTRGQQVTLSCSPISGHRSVSWYQQTPGQGLQFLFEYFSETQRNKGNFPGRFSGRQFSNSRSEMNVSTLELGDSALYLCASSFLGQGRETEAFFGQGTRLTVV.

This chain joins TRBV7-9 and TRBJ2-2, with no clear D. CDR1 and CDR2 (germline): SEHNR, FQNEAQ (reference sequence). The ends were cut back, 0 bases at V and 6 bases at J, with 8 bases in the middle. The CDR3 spans 14 residues. CDR3 in amino acids: CASSLAGGPGELFF. CDR3 nucleotides: TGTGCCAGCAGCTTAGCTGGCGGCCCCGGGGAGCTGTTTTTT.

The rearrangement links TRBV27 to TRBJ2-7; no reliable D call. The J call is doubtful: the DNA matches TRBJ2-1 better. CDR3 length: 13 amino acids. Germline CDR1 is MNHEY and CDR2 is SMNVEV (reference sequence). The CDR3 loop reads CASRTGSFYEQFF. The CDR3 DNA reads TGTGCCAGCCGCACGGGCAGTTTCTACGAGCAGTTCTTC.

This chain joins TRBV24-1 and TRBJ2-1; D not resolved. The CDR3 totals 13 residues. CDR1 and CDR2 (germline): KGHDR, SFDVKD. V was cut by 5 bases and J by 1 base, with 5 bases left in between. CDR3 nucleotides: TGTGCCACCAGTGTGGCTTCCTACAATGAGCAGTTCTTC. Translating it yields CATSVASYNEQFF.

There are a few counts of this clonotype. J is TRBJ2-7 and V is TRBV20-1; 9 bases map to TRBD2. Germline trimming cut 0 bases from V and 4 bases from J; bases unmatched to any gene: 7. The CDR3 spans 15 residues. The V gene's germline CDR1 is DFQATT and CDR2 SNEGSKA (reference sequence). In DNA form, the CDR3 reads TGCAGTGCTAGAGATTTAAGCGGGAGGAAGTACGAGCAGTACTTC. Its protein product is CSARDLSGRKYEQYF.

In this sample, this clonotype turned up a few times. The chain links TRBV7-2 to TRBJ1-6, with D possibly being TRBD1 (5 bases). Germline loops: CDR1 SGHTA, CDR2 FQGNSA. The CDR3 has 14 amino acids. V lost 5 bases and J 10 bases, leaving 15 bases between the germline ends. The DNA of the CDR3 is TGTGCCAGCAGCGGGGGTCCCCCGGGGTCACCCCTCCACTTT. Protein sequence: CASSGGPPGSPLHF.

This clonotype has just a few counts. This chain connects TRBV29-1 to TRBJ1-1; maybe TRBD1 (5 bases). V lost 4 bases, J lost 0 bases, and 15 bases lay in between. CDR1 is SQVTM, CDR2 ANQGSEA, per germline. The CDR3 is 15 residues long. The CDR3 is CSVASGWGMNTEAFF. CDR3 bases: TGCAGCGTTGCCTCGGGCTGGGGGATGAACACTGAAGCTTTCTTT.

The sample holds many counts of this clonotype. V is TRBV7-9 and J is TRBJ2-3, with 9 bases fitting TRBD2. Germline CDR1 reads SEHNR; CDR2 reads FQNEAQ (reference sequence). The V and J ends lost 5 bases and 1 base, in that order; junction bases with no gene match: 7. CDR3 size: 16 residues. The CDR3 sequence: CASSRRAGGGTDTQYF. In nucleotides, the CDR3 is TGTGCCAGCAGCCGACGAGCGGGAGGCGGCACAGATACGCAGTATTTT.

The chain carries TRBV5-1 and TRBJ1-1; D may be TRBD1 (6 bases). CDR3 length: 16 residues. The germline V gene encodes CDR1 SGHRS and CDR2 YFSETQ. Trimming stripped 2 bases from V and 0 bases from J, with 14 bases between. The CDR3 nucleotides are TGCGCCAGCAGCTTCCCGGCGACAGGATTGAACACTGAAGCTTTCTTT. Translated, it gives CASSFPATGLNTEAFF. The full variable domain, rest sourced from reference TRBV5-1 and TRBJ1-1, is KAGVTQTPRYLIKTRGQQVTLSCSPISGHRSVSWYQQTPGQGLQFLFEYFSETQRNKGNFPGRFSGRQFSNSRSEMNVSTLELGDSALYLCASSFPATGLNTEAFFGQGTRLTVV.